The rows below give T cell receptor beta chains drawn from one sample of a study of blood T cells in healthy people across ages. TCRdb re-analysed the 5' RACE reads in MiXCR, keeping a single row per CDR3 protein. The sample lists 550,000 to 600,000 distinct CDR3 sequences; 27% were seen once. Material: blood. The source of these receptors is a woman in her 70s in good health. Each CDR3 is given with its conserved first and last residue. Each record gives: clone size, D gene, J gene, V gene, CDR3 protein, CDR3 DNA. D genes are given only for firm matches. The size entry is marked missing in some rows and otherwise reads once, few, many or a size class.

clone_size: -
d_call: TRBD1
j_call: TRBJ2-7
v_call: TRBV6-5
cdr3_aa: CASSYSDRGLEQYF
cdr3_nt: TGTGCCAGCAGTTACTCCGACAGGGGGCTTGAGCAGTACTTC

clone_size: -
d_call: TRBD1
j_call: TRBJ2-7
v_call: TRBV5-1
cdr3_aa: CASSRRTGHSYEQYF
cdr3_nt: TGCGCCAGCAGCCGGAGGACAGGTCACTCCTACGAGCAGTACTTC

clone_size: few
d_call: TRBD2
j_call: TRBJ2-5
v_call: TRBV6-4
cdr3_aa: CASSDLGSGGRQETQYF
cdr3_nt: TGTGCCAGCAGTGACTTGGGTAGCGGGGGTCGACAAGAGACCCAGTACTTC

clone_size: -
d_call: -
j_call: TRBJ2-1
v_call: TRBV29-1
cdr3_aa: CSVSGVSHYNEQFF
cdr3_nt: TGCAGCGTCTCGGGGGTTAGTCACTACAATGAGCAGTTCTTC

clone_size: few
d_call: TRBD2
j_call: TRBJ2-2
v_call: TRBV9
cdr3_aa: CASSLKGLAPMTGELFF
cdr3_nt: TGTGCCAGCAGCCTGAAGGGACTAGCCCCGATGACCGGGGAGCTGTTTTTT

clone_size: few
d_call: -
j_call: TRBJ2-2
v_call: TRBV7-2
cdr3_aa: CASRPRGTGELFF
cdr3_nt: TGTGCCAGCAGGCCCAGGGGCACCGGGGAGCTGTTTTTT

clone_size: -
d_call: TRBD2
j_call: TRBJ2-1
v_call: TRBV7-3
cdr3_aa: CASSLYSGANNEQFF
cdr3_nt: TGTGCCAGCAGCTTATATAGCGGGGCCAACAATGAGCAGTTCTTC

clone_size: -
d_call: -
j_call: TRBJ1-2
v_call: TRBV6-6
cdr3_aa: CASSYSGHNYGYTF
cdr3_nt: TGTGCCAGCAGTTACTCGGGTCATAACTATGGCTACACCTTC

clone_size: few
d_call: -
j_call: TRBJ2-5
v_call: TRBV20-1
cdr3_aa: CSAVPTGGLQETQYF
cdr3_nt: TGCAGTGCGGTCCCCACCGGAGGGCTGCAGGAGACCCAGTACTTC

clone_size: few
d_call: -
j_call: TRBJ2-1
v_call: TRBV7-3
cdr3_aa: CASSLSLGQGISYNEQFF
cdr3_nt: TGTGCCAGCAGCTTAAGTCTAGGGCAGGGAATCTCCTACAATGAGCAGTTCTTC

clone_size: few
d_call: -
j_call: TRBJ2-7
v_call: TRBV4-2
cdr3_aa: CASSQEDEQYF
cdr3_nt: TGTGCCAGCAGCCAAGAGGACGAGCAGTACTTC

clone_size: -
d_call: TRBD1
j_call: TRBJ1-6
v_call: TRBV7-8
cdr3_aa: CASSSQGGHYNSPLHF
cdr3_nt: TGTGCCAGCAGCTCCCAGGGGGGACACTATAATTCACCCCTCCACTTT

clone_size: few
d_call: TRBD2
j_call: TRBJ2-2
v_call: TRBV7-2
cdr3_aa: CASSTTSGRELFF
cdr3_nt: TGTGCCAGCTCGACTACTAGCGGGAGGGAGCTGTTTTTT

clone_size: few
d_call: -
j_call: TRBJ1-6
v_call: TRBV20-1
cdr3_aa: CSARDRTGPLHF
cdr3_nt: TGCAGTGCTAGAGATAGAACCGGGCCCCTCCACTTT

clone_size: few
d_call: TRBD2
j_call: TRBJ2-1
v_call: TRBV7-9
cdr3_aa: CASSSIAGTNEGQFF
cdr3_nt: TGTGCCAGCAGCTCCATAGCGGGAACCAATGAAGGGCAGTTCTTC

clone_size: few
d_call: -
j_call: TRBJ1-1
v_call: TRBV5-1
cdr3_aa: CASSFPGGQNTEAFF
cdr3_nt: TGCGCCAGCAGCTTTCCCGGTGGGCAGAACACTGAAGCTTTCTTT

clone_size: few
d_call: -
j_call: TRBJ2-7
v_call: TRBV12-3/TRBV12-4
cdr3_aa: CASSRTSYEQYF
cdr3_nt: TGTGCCAGCAGTCGGACCTCCTACGAGCAGTACTTC

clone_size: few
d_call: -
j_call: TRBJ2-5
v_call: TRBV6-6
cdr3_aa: CASSYAAGSQYF
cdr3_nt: TGTGCCAGCAGTTACGCGGCGGGTTCCCAGTACTTC

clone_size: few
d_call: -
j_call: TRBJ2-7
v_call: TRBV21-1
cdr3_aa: CASRCTGTAKYEQYF
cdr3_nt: TGTGCCAGCAGGTGTACCGGGACAGCGAAATACGAGCAGTACTTC

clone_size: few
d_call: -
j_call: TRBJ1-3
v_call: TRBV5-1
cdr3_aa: CASSLAGIWDTIYF
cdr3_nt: TGCGCCAGCAGCTTGGCCGGGATTTGGGACACCATATATTTT

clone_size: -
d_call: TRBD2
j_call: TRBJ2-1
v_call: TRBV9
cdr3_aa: CASSVGLAGVYNEQFF
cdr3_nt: TGTGCCAGCAGCGTAGGGCTAGCGGGAGTCTACAATGAGCAGTTCTTC

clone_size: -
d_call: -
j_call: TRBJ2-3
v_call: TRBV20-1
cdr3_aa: CSANPRSTSTDTQYF
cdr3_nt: TGCAGTGCTAATCCCCGGTCTACTAGCACAGATACGCAGTATTTT

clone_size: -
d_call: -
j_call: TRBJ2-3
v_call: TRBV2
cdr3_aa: CASSGPPGPDTQYF
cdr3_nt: TGTGCCAGCAGTGGGCCCCCAGGGCCAGATACGCAGTATTTT

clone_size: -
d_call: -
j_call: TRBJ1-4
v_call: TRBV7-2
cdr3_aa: CASSLDRAVNEKLFF
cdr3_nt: TGTGCCAGCAGCTTAGACCGGGCCGTAAATGAAAAACTGTTTTTT

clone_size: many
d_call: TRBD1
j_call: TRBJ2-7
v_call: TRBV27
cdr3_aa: CASRPGTGVGEQYF
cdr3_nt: TGTGCCAGCAGACCCGGGACAGGGGTGGGCGAGCAGTACTTC

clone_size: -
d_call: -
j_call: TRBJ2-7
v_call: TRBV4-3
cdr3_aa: CAEHGPPRYEQYF
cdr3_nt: TGCGCCGAACACGGCCCCCCTCGCTACGAGCAGTACTTC

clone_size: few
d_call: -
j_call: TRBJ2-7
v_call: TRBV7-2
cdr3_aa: CASSPTHKNEQYF
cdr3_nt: TGTGCCAGCAGCCCGACCCATAAGAACGAGCAGTACTTC

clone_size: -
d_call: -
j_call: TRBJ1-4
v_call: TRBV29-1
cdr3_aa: CGVAGAGEKLFF
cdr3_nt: TGCGGCGTTGCAGGGGCGGGAGAAAAACTGTTTTTT

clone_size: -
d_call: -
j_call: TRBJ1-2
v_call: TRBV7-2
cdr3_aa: CAGLGWMHGYTF
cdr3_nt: TGTGCCGGCCTTGGGTGGATGCACGGCTACACCTTC

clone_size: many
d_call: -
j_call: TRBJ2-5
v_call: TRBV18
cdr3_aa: CASSPRRETQYF
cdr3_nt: TGTGCCAGCAGCCCTCGGAGGGAGACCCAGTACTTC

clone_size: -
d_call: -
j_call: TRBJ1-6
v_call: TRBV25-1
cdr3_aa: CASSRDIRSPLHF
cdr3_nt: TGTGCCAGCAGCCGGGACATAAGGTCACCCCTCCACTTT

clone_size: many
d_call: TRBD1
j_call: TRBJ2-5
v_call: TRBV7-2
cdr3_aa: CASSLGGTVETQYF
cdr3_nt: TGTGCCAGCAGCTTAGGGGGGACAGTCGAGACCCAGTACTTC

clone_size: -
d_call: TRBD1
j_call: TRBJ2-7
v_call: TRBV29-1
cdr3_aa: CSGQGWDYEQYF
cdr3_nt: TGCAGCGGACAGGGCTGGGACTACGAGCAGTACTTC

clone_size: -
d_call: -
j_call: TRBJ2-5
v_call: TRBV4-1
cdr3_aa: CASSPHTGLGETQYF
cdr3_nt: TGCGCCAGCAGCCCCCATACAGGGCTAGGGGAGACCCAGTACTTC

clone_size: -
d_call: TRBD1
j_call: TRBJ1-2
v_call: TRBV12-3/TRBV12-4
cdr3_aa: CASSSDRGGYTF
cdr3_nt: TGTGCCAGCAGTTCCGACAGGGGTGGCTACACCTTC

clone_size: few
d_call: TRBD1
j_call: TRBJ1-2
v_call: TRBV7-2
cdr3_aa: CASSLRDRGGDGYTF
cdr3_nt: TGTGCCAGCAGCTTAAGGGACAGGGGCGGTGATGGCTACACCTTC

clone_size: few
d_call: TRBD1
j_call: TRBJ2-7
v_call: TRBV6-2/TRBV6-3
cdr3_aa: CASSYSGTGHSYEQYF
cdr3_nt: TGTGCCAGCAGTTACTCCGGGACAGGGCATTCCTACGAGCAGTACTTC

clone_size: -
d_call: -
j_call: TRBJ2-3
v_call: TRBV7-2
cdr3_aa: CASSSNQGGTQYF
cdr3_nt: TGTGCCAGCAGCTCGAATCAGGGTGGTACGCAGTATTTT

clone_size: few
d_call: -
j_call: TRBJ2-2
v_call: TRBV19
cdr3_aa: CASSKQGQSTGELFF
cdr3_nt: TGTGCCAGTAGTAAACAGGGTCAAAGCACCGGGGAGCTGTTTTTT

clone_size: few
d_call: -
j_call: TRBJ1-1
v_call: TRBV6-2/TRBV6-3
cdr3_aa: CASSGGGDATEAFF
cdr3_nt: TGTGCCAGCAGTGGGGGGGGCGACGCCACTGAAGCTTTCTTT

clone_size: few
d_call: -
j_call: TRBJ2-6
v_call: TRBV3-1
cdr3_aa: CASSQGGGYGANVLTF
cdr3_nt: TGTGCCAGCAGCCAAGGCGGCGGTTATGGGGCCAACGTCCTGACTTTC

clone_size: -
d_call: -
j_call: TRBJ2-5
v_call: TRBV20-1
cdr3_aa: CSARSGPLETQYF
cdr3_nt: TGCAGTGCTCGAAGTGGACCCTTGGAGACCCAGTACTTC

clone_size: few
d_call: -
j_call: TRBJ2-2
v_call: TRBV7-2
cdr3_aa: CASSLIRTGELFF
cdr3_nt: TGTGCCAGCAGCTTAATCCGAACCGGGGAGCTGTTTTTT

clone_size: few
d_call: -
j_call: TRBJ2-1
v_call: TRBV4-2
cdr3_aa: CASSAGQTYNEQFF
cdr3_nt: TGTGCCAGCAGCGCGGGACAGACCTACAATGAGCAGTTCTTC

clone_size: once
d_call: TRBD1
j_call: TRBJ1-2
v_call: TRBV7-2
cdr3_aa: CASSRWTGNDGYTF
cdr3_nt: TGTGCCAGCAGCCGTTGGACAGGGAACGATGGCTACACCTTC

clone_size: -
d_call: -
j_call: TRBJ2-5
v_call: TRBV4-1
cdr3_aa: CASSQPAPLETQYF
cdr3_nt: TGCGCCAGCAGCCAACCGGCCCCTTTGGAGACCCAGTACTTC

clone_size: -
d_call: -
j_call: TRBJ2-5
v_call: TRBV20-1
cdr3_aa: CSVKQGGETQYF
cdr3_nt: TGCAGTGTCAAACAGGGGGGGGAGACCCAGTACTTC

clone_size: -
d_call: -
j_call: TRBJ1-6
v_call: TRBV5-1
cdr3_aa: CASSLVHNSPLHF
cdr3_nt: TGCGCCAGCAGCTTGGTTCACAATTCACCCCTCCACTTT

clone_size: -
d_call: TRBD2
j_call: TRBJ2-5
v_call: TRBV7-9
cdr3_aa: CASSRGLPANQETQYF
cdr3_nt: TGTGCCAGCAGCCGGGGACTACCGGCGAACCAAGAGACCCAGTACTTC